This record covers a single T cell receptor (beta chain). This sample was included in a study of T cells in localized non-small cell lung cancer. Germline V gene lookup returns CDR1 MNHNY and CDR2 SVGAGI (reference sequence). The CDR3 covers 14 residues. The ends were cut back, 1 base at V and 5 bases at J, with 11 bases in the middle. Measured with immunoSEQ multiplex PCR; TCRdb has only the in-frame clones, and not every one. The data hold some 56,000 clones, with approximately 90% observed a single time. The source of this sequence is a woman aged 40 to 75 with stage I lung adenocarcinoma. The J gene is TRBJ2-5, the V gene TRBV6-6; D perhaps matches TRBD1 (6 bases). The sample here was peripheral blood, taken before any cancer treatment. The CDR3 DNA follows: TGTGCCAGCAGTTACTACAGGGACGGGGAGACCCAGTACTTC. Translating it yields CASSYYRDGETQYF.